The 15 T cell receptor beta chains presented below share a single source sample, sequenced in a study of T cell repertoires in cytomegalovirus infection. TCRdb re-derived calls from the reads in MiXCR, one entry per CDR3 protein. This table has 270,000 or so distinct CDR3 sequences, over 15% appearing once. Sequenced sample: CD8+ T cells from PBMCs. The receptor source for this set is a human donor in good health (CMV status not recorded). Some clones in this sample may be carry-over from other donors' samples.

The chain joins TRBV29-1 to TRBJ2-7, with D possibly TRBD1 on 7 matching bases. CDR1 is SQVTM, CDR2 ANQGSEA, per germline. This CDR3 has 13 amino acids. Trimming shortened V by 6 bases and J by 3 bases, and 15 bases separated the two germline ends. CDR3 in amino acids: CSVSGGQSYEQYF. CDR3 nucleotide sequence: TGCAGCGTCTCCGGGGGACAGAGCTACGAGCAGTACTTC.

This clonotype was seen repeatedly, ten times or more. The chain uses TRBV5-1 and TRBJ2-1, with D perhaps TRBD1 (5 bases). CDR1 SGHRS and CDR2 YFSETQ come from the germline V gene. The CDR3 length is 14 residues. The V and J ends lost 0 bases and 8 bases respectively, with 12 bases between them. The CDR3 DNA reads as TGCGCCAGCAGCTTGGAAGGGGCTGGGGATGAGCAGTTCTTC. Amino acids: CASSLEGAGDEQFF.

The chain links TRBV27 to TRBJ2-1; 10 bases fit TRBD2. Trimming removed 0 bases from V and 8 bases from J; junction bases left unmatched: 4. The germline gives CDR1 MNHEY, CDR2 SMNVEV (reference sequence). This CDR3 has 15 residues. In DNA form, the CDR3 reads TGTGCCAGCAGTTTATCAGGGCTAGCGGGGGATGAGCAGTTCTTC. As protein: CASSLSGLAGDEQFF.

The table lists this clonotype with a few counts. The chain combines TRBV5-1 with TRBJ1-1; 9 nucleotides line up with TRBD1. Germline assignment: CDR1 SGHRS and CDR2 YFSETQ. J was trimmed by 8 bases and V by 5 bases; bases with no gene match: 13. This CDR3 has 15 amino acids. The DNA for the CDR3 is TGCGCCAGCAGACCCAGACAGGGGGTAGAAAAAGAAGCTTTCTTT. This codes for CASRPRQGVEKEAFF. The entire variable domain, with the rest obtained from reference TRBV5-1 and TRBJ1-1, is as follows: KAGVTQTPRYLIKTRGQQVTLSCSPISGHRSVSWYQQTPGQGLQFLFEYFSETQRNKGNFPGRFSGRQFSNSRSEMNVSTLELGDSALYLCASRPRQGVEKEAFFGQGTRLTVV.

As for this clonotype: A much larger clone lies one base from this, so it may be a read error. The J gene is TRBJ1-2, the V gene TRBV28; possible D gene TRBD1, 5 bases. The V and J ends lost 6 bases and 6 bases respectively, with 17 bases between them. This CDR3 has 14 residues. Germline assignment: CDR1 MDHEN and CDR2 SYDVKM. CDR3 coding DNA: TGTGCCAGCAGCCCTCAGCCAGGGACGGATGGCTACACCTTC. Amino acids: CASSPQPGTDGYTF.

The chain couples TRBV11-2 to TRBJ2-7, with D perhaps being TRBD1 or TRBD2 (6 bases each). Germline V lookup: CDR1 SGHAT, CDR2 FQNNGV. CDR3 length equals 15 residues. V lost 5 bases, J lost 3 bases, and 17 bases lay in between. The CDR3 sequence: CASSQWGRGGYEQYF. CDR3 in DNA: TGTGCCAGCAGCCAATGGGGCAGGGGAGGCTACGAGCAGTACTTC.

This clonotype has at least ten counts. The V call is TRBV7-2, the J call TRBJ1-1; possible D gene TRBD1, 5 bases. Germline V gives CDR1 SGHTA, CDR2 FQGNSA. The CDR3 is 17 amino acids. Trimming took 0 bases from V and 7 from J, leaving 21 bases between them. CDR3 in amino acids: CASSLARGQGVSGEAFF. CDR3 nucleotide sequence: TGTGCCAGCAGCTTAGCGCGTGGGCAGGGTGTGAGTGGTGAAGCTTTCTTT.

The V and J genes are TRBV6-2 or TRBV6-3 and TRBJ1-5; TRBD1 is a possible D gene (6 bases). The CDR3 covers 14 residues. The germline V gene has CDR1 MNHEY and CDR2 SVGEGT. Trimming left V 6 bases short and J 8 bases short, with 17 bases between. In DNA form, the CDR3 reads TGTGCCAGCAGACGGGACAACCTTTGGGAGCCCCAGCATTTT. Translation: CASRRDNLWEPQHF.

In its sample, this clonotype was seen a few times. The V gene is TRBV28, the J gene TRBJ2-3; the match to TRBD1 covers 7 bases. This CDR3 is 16 amino acids long. With 3 bases clipped from V and 3 bases from J, the junction kept 9 bases outside the gene matches. Germline CDR1 MDHEN, CDR2 SYDVKM. CDR3 nucleotide sequence: TGTGCCAGCAGTTTGATACAGGGGTTCGATACAGATACGCAGTATTTT. Protein: CASSLIQGFDTDTQYF.

The J gene is TRBJ2-1, the V gene TRBV7-8; D is unclear. Trimming pared 0 bases from V and 6 bases from J, leaving 6 bases between. The CDR3 has 13 amino acids. The germline gives CDR1 SGHVS, CDR2 FQNEAQ. CDR3 sequence: CASSLASLNEQFF. DNA for the CDR3: TGTGCCAGCAGCTTAGCGAGCCTCAATGAGCAGTTCTTC.

Ten or more counts support this clonotype. The genes are TRBV7-8 and TRBJ1-1; 8 bases are a match to TRBD1. Trimming removed 5 bases from V and 3 bases from J; junction bases left unmatched: 5. CDR1 is SGHVS, CDR2 FQNEAQ, per germline. This CDR3 is built from 14 residues. CDR3 sequence (DNA): TGTGCCAGCAGCCCGACAGGGGTGGACACTGAAGCTTTCTTT. This sequence encodes CASSPTGVDTEAFF.

There are a few counts of this clonotype. This chain joins TRBV28 and TRBJ2-5, with 9 positions matching TRBD2. The length of the CDR3 is 17 residues. Germline values: CDR1 MDHEN, CDR2 SYDVKM. V shed 1 base, J shed 1 base, and the junction held 7 bases outside the gene matches. CDR3 DNA sequence: TGTGCCAGCAGTTTATATAGCGGGAGCACAACCCAAGAGACCCAGTACTTC. Residues: CASSLYSGSTTQETQYF.

The chain recombines TRBV6-2 or TRBV6-3 with TRBJ2-1, with 7 bases fitting TRBD2. The trim removed 8 bases at V and 3 bases at J, leaving 7 bases unmatched. Germline assignment: CDR1 MNHEY and CDR2 SVGEGT. The CDR3 has 14 amino acids. The CDR3 protein is CASALGGIYNEQFF. The CDR3 region has the DNA TGTGCCAGCGCTTTGGGGGGGATCTACAATGAGCAGTTCTTC.

This clonotype appeared many times. The chain employs TRBV20-1 and TRBJ2-7; 9 bases line up with TRBD1. The V gene's germline CDR1 is DFQATT and CDR2 SNEGSKA (reference sequence). V was pared by 5 bases and J by 3 bases, with 5 bases of the junction left unmatched. The CDR3 length is 13 residues. The CDR3 region has the DNA TGCAGTGCTGGGGACAGGGAACACTACGAGCAGTACTTC. This codes for CSAGDREHYEQYF.

This clonotype was seen ten or more times. The chain joins TRBV7-9 to TRBJ2-7; 8 nucleotides align to TRBD1. This CDR3 has 13 amino acids. Looked up from germline, CDR1 is SEHNR and CDR2 is FQNEAQ (reference sequence). Losses at the gene ends were 9 bases for V and 3 bases for J; bases not matched to a gene: 7. The CDR3 region has the DNA TGTGCCAGTTGGGCAGGGGGCGTCTACGAGCAGTACTTC. It encodes CASWAGGVYEQYF.